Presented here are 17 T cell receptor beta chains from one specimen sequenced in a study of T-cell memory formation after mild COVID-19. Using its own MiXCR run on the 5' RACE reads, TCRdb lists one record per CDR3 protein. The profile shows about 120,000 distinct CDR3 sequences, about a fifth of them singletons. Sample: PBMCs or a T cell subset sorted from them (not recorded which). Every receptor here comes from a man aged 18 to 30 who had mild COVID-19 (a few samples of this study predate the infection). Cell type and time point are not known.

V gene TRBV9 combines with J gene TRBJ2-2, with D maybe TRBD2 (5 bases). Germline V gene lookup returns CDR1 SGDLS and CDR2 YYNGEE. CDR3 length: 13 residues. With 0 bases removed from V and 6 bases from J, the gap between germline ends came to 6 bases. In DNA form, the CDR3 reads TGTGCCAGCAGCGTAGGAGGGTCCGGGGAGCTGTTTTTT. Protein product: CASSVGGSGELFF.

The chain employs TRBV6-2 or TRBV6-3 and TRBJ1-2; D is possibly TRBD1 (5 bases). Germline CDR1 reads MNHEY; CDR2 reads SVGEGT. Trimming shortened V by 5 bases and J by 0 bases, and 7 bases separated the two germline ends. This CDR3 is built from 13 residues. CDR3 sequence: CASSDSPNYGYTF. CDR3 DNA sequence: TGTGCCAGCAGTGACAGTCCTAACTATGGCTACACCTTC.

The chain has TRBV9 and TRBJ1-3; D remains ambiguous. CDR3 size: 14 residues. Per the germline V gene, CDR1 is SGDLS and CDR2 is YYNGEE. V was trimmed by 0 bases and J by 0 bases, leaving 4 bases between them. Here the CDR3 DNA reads TGTGCCAGCAGCGTAGCAATCTCTGGAAACACCATATATTTT. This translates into CASSVAISGNTIYF. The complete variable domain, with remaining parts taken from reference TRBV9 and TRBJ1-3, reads DSGVTQTPKHLITATGQRVTLRCSPRSGDLSVYWYQQSLDQGLQFLIQYYNGEERAKGNILERFSAQQFPDLHSELNLSSLELGDSALYFCASSVAISGNTIYFGEGSWLTVV.

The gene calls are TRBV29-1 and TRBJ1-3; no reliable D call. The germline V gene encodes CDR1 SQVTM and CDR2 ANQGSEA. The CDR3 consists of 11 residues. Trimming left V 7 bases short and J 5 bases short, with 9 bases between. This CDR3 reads CSGTARNTIYF. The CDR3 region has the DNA TGCAGCGGGACGGCAAGAAACACCATATATTTT.

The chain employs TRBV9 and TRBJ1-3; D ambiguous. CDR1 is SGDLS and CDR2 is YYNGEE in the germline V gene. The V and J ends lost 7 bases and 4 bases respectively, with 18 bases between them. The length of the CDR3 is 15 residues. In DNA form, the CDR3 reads TGTGCCAGCTCCCAAGCTGTCCCCTCAGGAAACACCATATATTTT. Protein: CASSQAVPSGNTIYF.

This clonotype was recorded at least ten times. In DNA, the CDR3 is TGTGCCACCAGTGATTCGGGACAGGGTACCGGGGAGCTGTTTTTT. Encoded protein: CATSDSGQGTGELFF. The chain uses TRBV24-1 and TRBJ2-2; 9 bases are shared with TRBD1. Germline V CDR1 and CDR2: KGHDR, SFDVKD. This CDR3 contains 15 residues. J gave up 5 bases and V 2 bases, and 2 bases lay outside the gene matches.

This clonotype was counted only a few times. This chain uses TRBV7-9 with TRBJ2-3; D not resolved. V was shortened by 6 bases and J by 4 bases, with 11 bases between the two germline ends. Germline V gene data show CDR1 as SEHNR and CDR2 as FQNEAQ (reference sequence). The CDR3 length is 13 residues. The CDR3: CASRRRDADTQYF. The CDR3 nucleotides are TGTGCCAGCAGACGAAGAGACGCAGATACGCAGTATTTT.

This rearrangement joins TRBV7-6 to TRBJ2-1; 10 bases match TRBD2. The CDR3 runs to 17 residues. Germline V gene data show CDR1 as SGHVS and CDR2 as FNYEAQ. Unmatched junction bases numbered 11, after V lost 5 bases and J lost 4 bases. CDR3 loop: CASSKRASGGEYNEQFF. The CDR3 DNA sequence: TGTGCCAGCAGCAAGCGGGCTAGCGGGGGCGAATACAATGAGCAGTTCTTC.

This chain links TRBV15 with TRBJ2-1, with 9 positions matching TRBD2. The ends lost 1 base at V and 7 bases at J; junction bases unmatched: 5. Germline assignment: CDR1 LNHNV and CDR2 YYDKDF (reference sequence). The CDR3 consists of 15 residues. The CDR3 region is CATSRVSGSGNEQFF. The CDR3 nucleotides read TGTGCCACCAGCAGAGTTAGCGGGAGTGGAAATGAGCAGTTCTTC. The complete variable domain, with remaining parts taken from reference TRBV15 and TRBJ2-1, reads DAMVIQNPRYQVTQFGKPVTLSCSQTLNHNVMYWYQQKSSQAPKLLFHYYDKDFNNEADTPDNFQSRRPNTSFCFLDIRSPGLGDTAMYLCATSRVSGSGNEQFFGPGTRLTVL.

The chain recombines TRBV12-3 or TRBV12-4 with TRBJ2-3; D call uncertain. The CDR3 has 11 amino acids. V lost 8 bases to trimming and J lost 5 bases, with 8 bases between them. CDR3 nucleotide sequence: TGTGCCAGCTCAACACGAGATACGCAGTATTTT. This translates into CASSTRDTQYF.

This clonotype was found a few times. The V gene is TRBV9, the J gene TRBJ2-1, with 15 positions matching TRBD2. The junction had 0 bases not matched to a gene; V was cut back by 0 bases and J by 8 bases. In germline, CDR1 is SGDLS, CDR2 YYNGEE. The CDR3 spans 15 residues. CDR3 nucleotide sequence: TGTGCCAGCAGCGTAGGGACTAGCGGGGGGGATGAGCAGTTCTTC. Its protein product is CASSVGTSGGDEQFF.

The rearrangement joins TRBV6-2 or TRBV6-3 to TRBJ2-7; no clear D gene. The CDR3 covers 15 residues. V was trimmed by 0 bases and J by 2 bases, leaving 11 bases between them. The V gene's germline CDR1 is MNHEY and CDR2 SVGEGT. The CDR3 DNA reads TGTGCCAGCAGTTACTCGAGAGGCGGAACCTACGAGCAGTACGTC. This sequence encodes CASSYSRGGTYEQYV.

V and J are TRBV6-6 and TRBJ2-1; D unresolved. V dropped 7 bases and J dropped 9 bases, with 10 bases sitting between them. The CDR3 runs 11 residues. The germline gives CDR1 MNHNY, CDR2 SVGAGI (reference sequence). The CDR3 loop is CASTRGGEQFF. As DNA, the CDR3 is TGTGCCAGCACTCGTGGTGGTGAGCAGTTCTTC.

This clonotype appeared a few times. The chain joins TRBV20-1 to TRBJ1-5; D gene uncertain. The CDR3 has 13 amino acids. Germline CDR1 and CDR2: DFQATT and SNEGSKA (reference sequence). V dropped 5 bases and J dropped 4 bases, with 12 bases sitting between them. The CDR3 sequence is CSASGLRNQPQHF. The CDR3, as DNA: TGCAGTGCTTCGGGGTTAAGGAATCAGCCCCAGCATTTT.

CDR3 sequence: CASSQDRPGANVLTF. CDR3 nucleotides: TGCGCCAGCAGCCAGGACAGGCCTGGGGCCAACGTCCTGACTTTC. The rearrangement links TRBV4-3 to TRBJ2-6; 7 nucleotides align to TRBD1. This CDR3 spans 15 amino acids. V gave up 3 bases and J gave up 2 bases; unmatched junction bases: 1. Germline V gene sequence: CDR1 LGHNA, CDR2 YSLEER.

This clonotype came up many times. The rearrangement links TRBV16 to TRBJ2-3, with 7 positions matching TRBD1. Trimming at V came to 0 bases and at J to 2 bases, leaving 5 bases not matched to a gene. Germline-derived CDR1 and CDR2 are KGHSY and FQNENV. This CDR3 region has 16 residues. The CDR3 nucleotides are TGTGCCAGCAGCCAATCCATAGGGGGCGTCACAGATACGCAGTATTTT. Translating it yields CASSQSIGGVTDTQYF.

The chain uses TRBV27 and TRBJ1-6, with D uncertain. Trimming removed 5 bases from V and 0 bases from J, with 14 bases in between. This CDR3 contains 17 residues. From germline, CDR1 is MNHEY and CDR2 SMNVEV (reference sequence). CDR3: CASSRLDGLSYNSPLHF. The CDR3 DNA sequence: TGTGCCAGCAGTCGCCTGGACGGTCTCTCCTATAATTCACCCCTCCACTTT.